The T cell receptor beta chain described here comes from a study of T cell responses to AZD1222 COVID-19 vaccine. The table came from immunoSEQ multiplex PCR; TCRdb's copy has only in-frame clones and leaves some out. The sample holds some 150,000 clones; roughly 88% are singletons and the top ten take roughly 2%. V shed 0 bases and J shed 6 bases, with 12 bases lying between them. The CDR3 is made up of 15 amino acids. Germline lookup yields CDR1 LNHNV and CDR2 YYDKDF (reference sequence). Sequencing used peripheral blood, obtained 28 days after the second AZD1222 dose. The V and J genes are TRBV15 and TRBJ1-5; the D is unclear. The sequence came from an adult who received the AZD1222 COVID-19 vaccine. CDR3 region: CATSRDIKGGQPQHF. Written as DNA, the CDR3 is TGTGCCACCAGCAGAGATATTAAGGGCGGTCAGCCCCAGCATTTT.